A single T cell receptor (beta chain) is shown here with its context. Trimming pared 3 bases from V and 1 base from J, leaving 8 bases between. CDR1 is SGHNT, CDR2 YENEEA, per germline. The CDR3 length is 14 residues. These data originate in a study of tumor T cells in aggressive B-cell lymphoma. Profiled with immunoSEQ multiplex PCR; TCRdb holds only in-frame clones, not every one. The table lists 8,400 or so clones, about 85% of them singletons, with 5.2% in the top ten. The source of this sequence is an adult with diffuse large B cell lymphoma. The specimen sequenced was tumor tissue. The chain employs TRBV11-3 and TRBJ2-3, with no clear D. CDR3 protein: CASSFGTRTDTQYF. The DNA for the CDR3 is TGTGCCAGCAGCTTCGGTACCCGCACAGATACGCAGTATTTT.